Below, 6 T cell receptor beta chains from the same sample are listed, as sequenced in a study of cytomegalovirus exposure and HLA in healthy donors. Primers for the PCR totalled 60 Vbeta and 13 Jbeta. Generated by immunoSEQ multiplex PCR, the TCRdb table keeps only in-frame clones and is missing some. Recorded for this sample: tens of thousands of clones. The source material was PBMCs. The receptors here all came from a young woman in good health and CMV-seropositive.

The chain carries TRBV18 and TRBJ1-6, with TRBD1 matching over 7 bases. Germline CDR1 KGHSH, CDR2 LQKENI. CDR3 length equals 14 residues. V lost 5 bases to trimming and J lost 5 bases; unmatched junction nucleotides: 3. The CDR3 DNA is TGTGCCAGCTCAGCAGGGGGAAATAATTCACCCCTCCACTTT. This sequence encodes CASSAGGNNSPLHF.

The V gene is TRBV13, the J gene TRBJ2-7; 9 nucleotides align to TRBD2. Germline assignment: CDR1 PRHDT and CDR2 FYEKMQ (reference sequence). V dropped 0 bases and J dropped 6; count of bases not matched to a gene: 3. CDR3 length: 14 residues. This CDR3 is CASSLGAGGGEQYF. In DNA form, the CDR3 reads TGTGCCAGCAGCTTAGGAGCGGGAGGAGGCGAGCAGTACTTC. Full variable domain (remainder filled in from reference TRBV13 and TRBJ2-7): AAGVIQSPRHLIKEKRETATLKCYPIPRHDTVYWYQQGPGQDPQFLISFYEKMQSDKGSIPDRFSAQQFSDYHSELNMSSLELGDSALYFCASSLGAGGGEQYFGPGTRLTVT.

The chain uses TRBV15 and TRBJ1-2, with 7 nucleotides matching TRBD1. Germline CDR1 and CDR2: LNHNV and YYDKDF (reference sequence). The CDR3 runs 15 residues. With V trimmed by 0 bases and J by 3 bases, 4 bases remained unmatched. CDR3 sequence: CATSREYRGDYGYTF. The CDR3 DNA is TGTGCCACCAGCAGAGAGTACAGGGGAGACTATGGCTACACCTTC. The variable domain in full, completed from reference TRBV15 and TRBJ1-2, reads DAMVIQNPRYQVTQFGKPVTLSCSQTLNHNVMYWYQQKSSQAPKLLFHYYDKDFNNEADTPDNFQSRRPNTSFCFLDIRSPGLGDTAMYLCATSREYRGDYGYTFGSGTRLTVV.

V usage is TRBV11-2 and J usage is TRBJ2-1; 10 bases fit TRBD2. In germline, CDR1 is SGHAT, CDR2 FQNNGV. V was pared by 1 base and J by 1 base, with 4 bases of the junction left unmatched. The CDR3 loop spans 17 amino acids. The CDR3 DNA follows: TGTGCCAGCAGCTTAGGGGTACTAGCGGGATCCTACAATGAGCAGTTCTTC. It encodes CASSLGVLAGSYNEQFF.

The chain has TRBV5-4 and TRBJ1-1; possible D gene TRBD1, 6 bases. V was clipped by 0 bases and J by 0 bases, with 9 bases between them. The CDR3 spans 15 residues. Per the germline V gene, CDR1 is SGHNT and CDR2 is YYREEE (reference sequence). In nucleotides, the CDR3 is TGTGCCAGCAGCTTGGCAGGGGTATTGAACACTGAAGCTTTCTTT. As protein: CASSLAGVLNTEAFF.

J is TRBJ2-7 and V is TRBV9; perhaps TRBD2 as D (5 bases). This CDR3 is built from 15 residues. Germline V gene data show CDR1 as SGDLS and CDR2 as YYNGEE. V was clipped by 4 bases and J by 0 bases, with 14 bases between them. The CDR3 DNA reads TGTGCCAGCAGCCTGGGTGGAGGAAGCTCCTACGAGCAGTACTTC. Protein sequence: CASSLGGGSSYEQYF.